These 18 T cell receptor beta chains were sequenced from one sample in a study of vaccination and CD4 T cells after COVID-19 (dated 2022 in TCRdb). Library construction relied on PCR. The reads were generated on an Illumina iSeq 100. TCR sequencing of DNA from cultured CD4+ T cells used the Oncomine TCR Beta short-read assay at the Johns Hopkins FTIC core. TCRdb redid the processing of the public reads, applying fastp at Q25 and MiXCR, and retained in-frame beta chains. When rows share a CDR3 protein, they turn into one entry using the most common DNA and genes. The table for this sample lists approximately 16,000 distinct CDR3 sequences; around 35% of them were counted only once. The ten top clones hold approximately 13% of the sample. Read against the paper, the sample's treatment or condition label means: approximately nine-day PBMC culture with coronavirus spike peptide pools or control peptides (ViraFEST assay).

These TCRs' antigens remain unknown. Specimen: CD4+ T cells from blood, cultured in vitro. The source of these receptors is a human donor who had recovered from COVID-19.

The V gene is TRBV7-9, the J gene TRBJ2-1; TRBD2 matches at 8 bases. Germline lookup yields CDR1 SEHNR and CDR2 FQNEAQ (reference sequence). This CDR3 comprises 15 residues. The ends lost 5 bases at V and 8 bases at J; junction bases unmatched: 11. The CDR3 loop reads CASSPYSGSRHEQFF. CDR3 nucleotides: TGTGCCAGCAGCCCCTACAGCGGGAGCAGGCATGAGCAGTTCTTC. The variable domain in full, with the rest retrieved from reference TRBV7-9 and TRBJ2-1, is DTGVSQNPRHKITKRGQNVTFRCDPISEHNRLYWYRQTLGQGPEFLTYFQNEAQLEKSRLLSDRFSAERPKGSFSTLEIQRTEQGDSAMYLCASSPYSGSRHEQFFGPGTRLTVL.

This clonotype was counted only a few times. The chain recombines TRBV20-1 with TRBJ2-1, with TRBD2 identical over 8 bases. The germline V gene has CDR1 DFQATT and CDR2 SNEGSKA (reference sequence). The ends lost 0 bases at V and 9 bases at J; junction bases unmatched: 4. CDR3 length: 13 amino acids. The CDR3 reads CSARDLSGTEQFF. The CDR3 bases are TGCAGTGCTAGAGACCTTAGCGGGACTGAGCAGTTCTTC.

The chain carries TRBV20-1 and TRBJ1-1; D remains ambiguous. Germline V gives CDR1 DFQATT, CDR2 SNEGSKA (reference sequence). The CDR3 is 15 amino acids. The ends were cut back, 3 bases at V and 3 bases at J, with 17 bases in the middle. The CDR3 sequence is CSASSPLTSHTEAFF. For the CDR3, the DNA is TGCAGTGCTAGTTCACCCCTGACTTCCCACACTGAAGCTTTCTTT.

The chain has TRBV21-1 and TRBJ1-5; TRBD1 is taken as the D call from the table, unchecked against the DNA. TRBV21-1 is flagged as a pseudogene. There are 11 residues in the CDR3. CDR3 sequence (DNA): TGTGCCAGCAGCACCCTGACGCCCCAGCATTTT. Encoded protein: CASSTLTPQHF.

This clonotype ranks as medium-sized. CDR3 DNA sequence: TGTGCCAGCAGTGAACAGGGGCTACACACCGGGGAGCTGTTTTTT. Translating it yields CASSEQGLHTGELFF. The chain combines TRBV25-1 with TRBJ2-2; D is perhaps TRBD1 (6 bases). Germline V gene data show CDR1 as MGHDK and CDR2 as SYGVNS. The CDR3 totals 15 residues. Trimming left V 2 bases short and J 3 bases short, with 10 bases between.

Only a few counts were recorded for this clonotype. The chain recombines TRBV21-1 with TRBJ2-7; the tabulated D call, TRBD1, remains unverified against the DNA. TRBV21-1 is described as a pseudogene. This CDR3 spans 14 amino acids. CDR3: CASSRDRGQGEQYF. In nucleotides, the CDR3 is TGTGCCAGCAGCAGGGACAGGGGGCAAGGCGAGCAGTACTTC.

The rearrangement joins TRBV5-8 to TRBJ2-4; D gene unclear. This CDR3 contains 8 residues. Germline V gene lookup returns CDR1 SGHTS and CDR2 YDEGEE. V gave up 4 bases and J gave up 14 bases, with 4 bases separating them. The chain's CDR3 is CASSPKYF. The CDR3 coding sequence is TGTGCCAGCAGCCCTAAGTACTTC.

This chain connects TRBV4-1 to TRBJ2-5, with a tentative D call TRBD1 (5 bases). CDR1 is MGHRA, CDR2 YSYEKL, per germline. V shed 1 base and J shed 5 bases, with 23 bases lying between them. The CDR3 length is 18 residues. The CDR3 DNA reads TGCGCCAGCAGCCAAGTATCTCTAGGGGCCTCGTCGAAGGAGACCCAGTACTTC. Protein: CASSQVSLGASSKETQYF.

The chain combines TRBV5-1 with TRBJ1-6; D perhaps matches TRBD1 (6 bases). Germline V lookup: CDR1 SGHRS, CDR2 YFSETQ. The length of the CDR3 is 16 residues. The V and J ends lost 4 bases and 7 bases respectively, with 18 bases between them. The CDR3 loop is CASSPRGQGPNSPLHF. In DNA, the CDR3 is TGCGCCAGCAGCCCCAGGGGCCAGGGGCCAAATTCACCCCTCCACTTT.

The rearrangement links TRBV7-9 to TRBJ2-4, with 8 bases matching TRBD1. V dropped 5 bases and J dropped 5; count of bases not matched to a gene: 5. The CDR3 sequence is 14 residues long. Germline V gene sequence: CDR1 SEHNR, CDR2 FQNEAQ (reference sequence). CDR3 loop: CASSADRGQNIQYF. CDR3 sequence (DNA): TGTGCCAGCAGCGCAGACAGGGGCCAAAACATTCAGTACTTC.

The chain is built from TRBV20-1 and TRBJ2-1; D might be TRBD1 (6 bases). V lost 2 bases and J lost 4, with 18 bases in between. The germline V gene has CDR1 DFQATT and CDR2 SNEGSKA (reference sequence). The CDR3 totals 16 residues. The CDR3 reads CSARPSQWQGYNEQFF. The CDR3 DNA reads TGCAGTGCTAGACCAAGTCAATGGCAGGGGTACAATGAGCAGTTCTTC.

The chain recombines TRBV27 with TRBJ2-7; D not resolved. The germline V and J ends were trimmed by 6 bases and 3 bases, with 15 bases remaining between them. The CDR3 spans 14 residues. Germline CDR1 and CDR2: MNHEY and SMNVEV (reference sequence). The CDR3 DNA is TGTGCCAGCAGCCCCTTCCTCAGGAGCTACGAGCAGTACTTC. It is translated as CASSPFLRSYEQYF.

The chain employs TRBV7-2 and TRBJ2-2; 10 bases are shared with TRBD1. V was pared by 5 bases and J by 5 bases, with 8 bases of the junction left unmatched. Germline V gene lookup returns CDR1 SGHTA and CDR2 FQGNSA. The CDR3 totals 16 residues. CDR3 nucleotides: TGTGCCAGCAGCGCACCGGACAGGGGGGAGACCGGGGAGCTGTTTTTT. The encoded protein is CASSAPDRGETGELFF.

The chain is built from TRBV5-1 and TRBJ2-1; D gene ambiguous. The V gene lost 1 base and the J gene lost 4 bases, with 9 bases spanning the gap. CDR1 and CDR2 (germline): SGHRS, YFSETQ. The CDR3 consists of 14 residues. DNA for the CDR3: TGCGCCAGCAGCTTGAGTACTCAGTACAATGAGCAGTTCTTC. The encoded protein is CASSLSTQYNEQFF.

This clonotype was counted only a few times. The rearrangement joins TRBV7-2 to TRBJ1-2, with 7 nucleotides matching TRBD1. This CDR3 spans 15 amino acids. V dropped 5 bases and J dropped 5; count of bases not matched to a gene: 11. Germline values: CDR1 SGHTA, CDR2 FQGNSA. CDR3 region: CASSEDRASLYGYTF. The CDR3 nucleotides read TGTGCCAGCAGCGAAGACAGGGCTTCCCTTTATGGCTACACCTTC. The whole variable domain, filled in from reference TRBV7-2 and TRBJ1-2, reads GAGVSQSPSNKVTEKGKDVELRCDPISGHTALYWYRQSLGQGLEFLIYFQGNSAPDKSGLPSDRFSAERTGGSVSTLTIQRTQQEDSAVYLCASSEDRASLYGYTFGSGTRLTVV.

The V gene is TRBV20-1, the J gene TRBJ1-1; weak D call: TRBD1 (5 bases). V lost 2 bases and J 3 bases, leaving 10 bases between the germline ends. Looked up from germline, CDR1 is DFQATT and CDR2 is SNEGSKA (reference sequence). The CDR3 extends over 13 amino acids. The CDR3 reads CSARTGGDTEAFF. The CDR3 DNA is TGCAGTGCTAGAACCGGGGGAGACACTGAAGCTTTCTTT.

J is TRBJ1-4 and V is TRBV20-1; tentatively, D is TRBD1 (5 bases). CDR1 DFQATT and CDR2 SNEGSKA come from the germline V gene (reference sequence). CDR3 length: 13 residues. V gave up 6 bases and J gave up 3 bases, with 11 bases separating them. For the CDR3, the DNA is TGCAGTGCCTCCGGGACGGCTAATGAAAAACTGTTTTTT. It yields the protein CSASGTANEKLFF.

The chain carries TRBV5-4 and TRBJ2-3, with unresolved D. Trimming cost V 2 bases and J 6 bases, with 13 bases left between them. The CDR3 is 14 amino acids. The germline V gene encodes CDR1 SGHNT and CDR2 YYREEE (reference sequence). The DNA of the CDR3 is TGTGCCAGCAGCTTCGAAGCGATGGAGGATACGCAGTATTTT. As protein: CASSFEAMEDTQYF.